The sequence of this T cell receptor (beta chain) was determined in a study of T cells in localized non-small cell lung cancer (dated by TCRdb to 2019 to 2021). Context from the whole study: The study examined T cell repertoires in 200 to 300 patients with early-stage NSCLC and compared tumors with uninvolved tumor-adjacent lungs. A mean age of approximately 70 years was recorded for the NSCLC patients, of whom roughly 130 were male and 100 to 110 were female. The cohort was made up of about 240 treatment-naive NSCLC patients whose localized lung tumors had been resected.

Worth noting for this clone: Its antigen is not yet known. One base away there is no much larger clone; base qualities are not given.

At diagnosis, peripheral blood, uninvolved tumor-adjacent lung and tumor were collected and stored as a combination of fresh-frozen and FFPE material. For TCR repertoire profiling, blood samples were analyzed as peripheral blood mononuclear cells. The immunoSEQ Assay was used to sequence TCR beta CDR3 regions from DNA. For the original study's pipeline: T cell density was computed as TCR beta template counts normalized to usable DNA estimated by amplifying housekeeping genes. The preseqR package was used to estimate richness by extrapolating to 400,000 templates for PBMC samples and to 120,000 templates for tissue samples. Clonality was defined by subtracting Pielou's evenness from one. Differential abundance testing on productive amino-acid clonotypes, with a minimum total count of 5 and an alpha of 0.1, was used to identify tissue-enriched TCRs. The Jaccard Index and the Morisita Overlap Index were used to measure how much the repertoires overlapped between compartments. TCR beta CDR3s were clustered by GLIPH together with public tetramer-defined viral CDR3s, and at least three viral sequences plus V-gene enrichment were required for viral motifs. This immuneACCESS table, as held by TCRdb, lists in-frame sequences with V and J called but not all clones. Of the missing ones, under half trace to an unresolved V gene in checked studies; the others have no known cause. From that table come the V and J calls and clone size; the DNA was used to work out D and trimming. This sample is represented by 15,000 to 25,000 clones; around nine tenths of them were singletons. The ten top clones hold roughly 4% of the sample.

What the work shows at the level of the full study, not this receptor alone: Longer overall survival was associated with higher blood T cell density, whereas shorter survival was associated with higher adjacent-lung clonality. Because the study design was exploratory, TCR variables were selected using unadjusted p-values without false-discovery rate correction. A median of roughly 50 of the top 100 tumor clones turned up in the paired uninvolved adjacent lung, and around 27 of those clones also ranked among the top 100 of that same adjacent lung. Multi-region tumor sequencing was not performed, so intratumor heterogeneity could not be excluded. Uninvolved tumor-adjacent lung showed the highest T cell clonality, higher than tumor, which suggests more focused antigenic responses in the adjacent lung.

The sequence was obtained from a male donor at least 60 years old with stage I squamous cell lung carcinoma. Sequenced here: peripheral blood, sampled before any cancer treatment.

The nucleotides are TGTGCCAGCAGCTTAGCGCTTGGGGAAACAGCCTACAATGAGCAGTTCTTC. Its translation is CASSLALGETAYNEQFF. The rearrangement joined TRBV7-9 to TRBJ2-1, with the D gene too uncertain to name. CDR1 and CDR2 are drawn from the germline V gene (reference sequence): SEHNR, FQNEAQ. Trimming at the junction amounts to 0 bases on V and 2 bases on J, and the germline ends lie 14 bases apart. CDR3 length: 17 amino acids, cysteine to phenylalanine. Only CDR3 DNA is held: 51 bases, read in frame from base 1.